Each of the 28 T cell receptor beta chains below was sequenced from the same sample in a study of vaccination effects on CD4 cells after COVID-19. Their specific antigens are unknown. Culturing for about 10 days preceded CD4+ T cell isolation. Method: immunoSEQ multiplex PCR; TCRdb's copy keeps in-frame clones and lacks some. The sample carries around 60,000 clones, roughly 80% recorded once. The sequencing used CD4+ T cells from PBMCs cultured without peptide, collected before COVID-19 vaccination. The source of these receptors is a human donor who received a COVID-19 vaccine.

The rearrangement links TRBV6-5 to TRBJ2-7, with D possibly being TRBD1 or TRBD2 (5 bases each). Per germline, CDR1 MNHEY and CDR2 SVGAGI. The CDR3 contains 10 residues. The germline V and J ends were trimmed by 9 bases and 4 bases, with 7 bases remaining between them. CDR3 DNA: TGTGCCAGTGGGGGTTACGAGCAGTACGTC. It is translated as CASGGYEQYV.

The rearrangement uses TRBV7-3 and TRBJ2-1, with D possibly called TRBD1 or TRBD2 (5 bases each). Trimming cost V 5 bases and J 8 bases, with 13 bases left between them. CDR1 SGHTA and CDR2 FQGTGA come from the germline V gene. The CDR3 is made up of 13 amino acids. In nucleotides, the CDR3 is TGTGCCAGCAGCCCATGGAGAGGGGATGAGCAGTTCTTC. It specifies CASSPWRGDEQFF.

This clone was seen a single time. The chain is built from TRBV7-3 and TRBJ2-1; no reliable D call. Trimming pared 3 bases from V and 2 bases from J, leaving 5 bases between. The V gene's germline CDR1 is SGHTA and CDR2 FQGTGA. The CDR3 sequence is 13 residues long. For the CDR3, the DNA is TGTGCCAGCAGCTTGATGCCCTACAATGAGCAGTTCTTC. Amino acid sequence: CASSLMPYNEQFF.

The CDR3 here is CATSDPAGANYNEQFF. CDR3 nucleotide sequence: TGTGCCACCAGTGATCCTGCGGGGGCAAACTACAATGAGCAGTTCTTC. This chain joins TRBV24-1 and TRBJ2-1; tentatively, D is TRBD2 (7 bases). The CDR3 is 16 residues long. The V end lost 3 bases, the J end lost 3 bases, and 14 bases lay between the germline ends. CDR1 and CDR2 from the germline V gene are KGHDR and SFDVKD.

V gene TRBV9 combines with J gene TRBJ2-5; the D gene is possibly TRBD2 (5 bases). V lost 5 bases and J lost 3, with 20 bases in between. Germline assignment: CDR1 SGDLS and CDR2 YYNGEE. The CDR3 length is 16 residues. The CDR3 DNA reads TGTGCCAGCAGTGGCCCCGCGAGCCGAGGGAAAGAGACCCAGTACTTC. This gives the protein CASSGPASRGKETQYF.

This clone has a handful of counts. The V call is TRBV5-1, the J call TRBJ2-2, with a possible D match to TRBD2 (6 bases). CDR1 and CDR2 (germline): SGHRS, YFSETQ. V was shortened by 1 base and J by 0 bases, with 10 bases between the two germline ends. The CDR3 runs 16 residues. This chain's CDR3 is CASSLWGGANTGELFF. DNA of the CDR3: TGCGCCAGCAGCTTGTGGGGCGGGGCGAACACCGGGGAGCTGTTTTTT.

The rearrangement uses TRBV12-5 and TRBJ2-2; D remains ambiguous. The CDR3 spans 16 residues. Germline assignment: CDR1 LGHNT and CDR2 FRNRAP. V was trimmed by 6 bases and J by 2 bases, leaving 16 bases between them. CDR3 bases: TGTGCTAGTGGCTCGCTGAGGATACTCAACACCGGGGAGCTGTTTTTT. Translated: CASGSLRILNTGELFF.

V and J are TRBV19 and TRBJ1-5, with a weak D call TRBD1 (5 bases). Germline CDR1 LNHDA, CDR2 SQIVND (reference sequence). This CDR3 comprises 14 residues. The V gene lost 5 bases and the J gene lost 3 bases, with 11 bases spanning the gap. In DNA, the CDR3 is TGTGCCAGTAGTCAGGGACTTTTCAATCAGCCCCAGCATTTT. Protein product: CASSQGLFNQPQHF.

This chain connects TRBV7-2 to TRBJ1-5, with D possibly TRBD1 on 5 matching bases. Trimming cost V 10 bases and J 0 bases, with 13 bases left between them. In germline, CDR1 is SGHTA, CDR2 FQGNSA. CDR3 length equals 14 residues. The CDR3: CAIGGVSSNQPQHF. The CDR3 DNA follows: TGTGCCATCGGGGGGGTTTCTAGCAATCAGCCCCAGCATTTT.

This clone is a singleton in its sample. The rearrangement joins TRBV18 to TRBJ1-4; 7 bases fit TRBD1. The germline CDR1 and CDR2 sequences are KGHSH and LQKENI. The CDR3 loop spans 15 amino acids. The V gene end was trimmed by 4 bases and the J gene end by 6 bases; junction bases not matched to a gene: 8. The DNA for the CDR3 is TGTGCCAGCTCACGAAGTGGGGGACAGTATGAAAAACTGTTTTTT. It yields the protein CASSRSGGQYEKLFF.

The V gene is TRBV2, the J gene TRBJ1-1, with D unresolved. CDR1 is SNHLY, CDR2 FYNNEI, per germline. V was cut by 5 bases and J by 0 bases, with 7 bases left in between. CDR3 length: 13 amino acids. The CDR3: CASSIEVNTEAFF. The CDR3 nucleotides read TGTGCCAGCAGTATCGAGGTGAACACTGAAGCTTTCTTT.

This clone was seen a handful of times. CDR3 coding DNA: TGTGCCAGCTCCCCGGGGGTATATGAGCAGTTCTTC. This sequence encodes CASSPGVYEQFF. The chain recombines TRBV18 with TRBJ2-1, with D possibly matching TRBD2 (6 bases). CDR1 is KGHSH, CDR2 LQKENI, per germline. CDR3 size: 12 residues. Deletions cut 6 bases from V and 8 bases from J, with 11 bases between.

The chain uses TRBV6-5 and TRBJ2-5; D is uncertain. Trimming took 2 bases from V and 2 from J, leaving 12 bases between them. Germline lookup yields CDR1 MNHEY and CDR2 SVGAGI. The CDR3 runs to 15 residues. The DNA of the CDR3 is TGTGCCAGCAGTTACGAGTCCACAATACAAGAGACCCAGTACTTC. It is translated as CASSYESTIQETQYF.

The V gene is TRBV5-1, the J gene TRBJ1-1; D gene uncertain. CDR3 length: 15 amino acids. With 2 bases removed from V and 4 bases from J, the gap between germline ends came to 15 bases. Germline-derived CDR1 and CDR2 are SGHRS and YFSETQ. As DNA, the CDR3 is TGCGCCAGCAGCTTATCCCGGGGAGGTACCACTGAAGCTTTCTTT. As protein: CASSLSRGGTTEAFF.

This clone appeared a few times. The CDR3 DNA reads as TGCGCCAGCAGCTGGCTACAGGGTACCTACGAGCAGTACGTC. It is translated as CASSWLQGTYEQYV. The chain recombines TRBV5-1 with TRBJ2-7, with a tentative D call TRBD1 (6 bases). CDR1 is SGHRS and CDR2 is YFSETQ in the germline V gene. CDR3 length equals 14 residues. With 3 bases removed from V and 2 bases from J, the gap between germline ends came to 12 bases.

This clone showed up just once. This chain links TRBV5-1 with TRBJ2-1; weak D call: TRBD2 (6 bases). Germline CDR1 is SGHRS and CDR2 is YFSETQ. V was shortened by 0 bases and J by 2 bases, with 15 bases between the two germline ends. CDR3 size: 17 residues. The CDR3 reads CASSLVVGGGAYNEQFF. CDR3 DNA sequence: TGCGCCAGCAGCTTGGTGGTCGGAGGAGGGGCCTACAATGAGCAGTTCTTC.

This clone has a handful of counts. CDR3 region: CASSLMRQNTGELFF. The CDR3 region has the DNA TGTGCCAGCAGCTTAATGCGGCAGAACACCGGGGAGCTGTTTTTT. The V gene is TRBV7-9, the J gene TRBJ2-2; D is ambiguous. This CDR3 is 15 amino acids long. V shed 2 bases and J shed 1 base, with 8 bases lying between them. Germline CDR1 reads SEHNR; CDR2 reads FQNEAQ (reference sequence).

The chain is built from TRBV28 and TRBJ1-5, with unresolved D. This CDR3 region has 13 residues. V was pared by 4 bases and J by 4 bases, with 8 bases between. Per the germline V gene, CDR1 is MDHEN and CDR2 is SYDVKM. The CDR3 DNA is TGTGCCAGCAGTTCTTTTCATAATCAGCCCCAGCATTTT. Its protein product is CASSSFHNQPQHF. The entire variable domain, with the rest obtained from reference TRBV28 and TRBJ1-5, is as follows: DVKVTQSSRYLVKRTGEKVFLECVQDMDHENMFWYRQDPGLGLRLIYFSYDVKMKEKGDIPEGYSVSREKKERFSLILESASTNQTSMYLCASSSFHNQPQHFGDGTRLSIL.

In DNA, the CDR3 is TGTGCCACCAGTGATAATGCGGTGCAAGAGACCCAGTACTTC. It codes for CATSDNAVQETQYF. The gene calls are TRBV24-1 and TRBJ2-5, with no clear D. This CDR3 contains 14 residues. Germline V gene sequence: CDR1 KGHDR, CDR2 SFDVKD. V gave up 3 bases and J gave up 2 bases, with 9 bases separating them.

This clone turned up a few times. This chain connects TRBV18 to TRBJ1-3; D remains unclear. CDR1 KGHSH and CDR2 LQKENI come from the germline V gene. The CDR3 totals 13 residues. Trimming removed 5 bases from V and 0 bases from J, with 5 bases in between. The CDR3 bases are TGTGCCAGCTCAGGCGGCTCTGGAAACACCATATATTTT. Amino acid sequence: CASSGGSGNTIYF.

The chain has TRBV6-6 and TRBJ2-7, with D possibly TRBD2 on 6 matching bases. The CDR3 loop spans 15 amino acids. Germline V CDR1 and CDR2: MNHNY, SVGAGI (reference sequence). The V gene lost 2 bases and the J gene lost 1 base, with 12 bases spanning the gap. CDR3: CASSYGGTASYEQYV. As DNA, the CDR3 is TGTGCCAGCAGTTACGGCGGGACGGCGTCCTACGAGCAGTACGTC.

The J gene is TRBJ2-5, the V gene TRBV23-1; 8 bases fit TRBD2. TRBV23-1 is an ORF, and what it does is uncertain. V lost 0 bases to trimming and J lost 1 base; unmatched junction nucleotides: 7. This CDR3 has 17 residues. CDR3 nucleotide sequence: TGCGCCAGCAGTCAATCCGGGGCGGGGGGACTCCAAGAGACCCAGTACTTC. It codes for CASSQSGAGGLQETQYF.

The rearrangement links TRBV4-1 to TRBJ2-5; D is uncertain. CDR3 length equals 13 residues. V was pared by 1 base and J by 5 bases, with 8 bases between. Germline V gives CDR1 MGHRA, CDR2 YSYEKL. This CDR3 reads CASSQASGETQYF. The CDR3 region has the DNA TGCGCCAGCAGCCAAGCCTCCGGGGAGACCCAGTACTTC.

CDR3 bases: TGTGCCAGCAGTTTATTTCCCCGTCTAGTCGACAGGTCTAGCACAGATACGCAGTATTTT. Translated: CASSLFPRLVDRSSTDTQYF. The gene calls are TRBV27 and TRBJ2-3; the D gene is possibly TRBD1 (6 bases). Germline assignment: CDR1 MNHEY and CDR2 SMNVEV (reference sequence). Trimming took off 1 base at V and 0 bases at J, with 23 bases between the two ends. This CDR3 has 20 amino acids.

This clone was recorded only once. The chain employs TRBV6-1 and TRBJ1-1; the D is unclear. The V end was cut by 3 bases, the J end by 1 base, with 12 bases between. The CDR3 runs 15 residues. Germline lookup yields CDR1 MNHNS and CDR2 SASEGT. CDR3 amino acids: CASSDMGQTNTEAFF. The CDR3 coding sequence is TGTGCCAGCAGTGACATGGGCCAGACGAACACTGAAGCTTTCTTT.

This chain links TRBV11-2 with TRBJ1-5, with unresolved D. Germline V CDR1 and CDR2: SGHAT, FQNNGV. The CDR3 is 14 residues long. Trimming took off 2 bases at V and 2 bases at J, with 7 bases between the two ends. Here the CDR3 reads CASSLSGGNQPQHF. DNA for the CDR3: TGTGCCAGCAGCTTAAGCGGGGGCAATCAGCCCCAGCATTTT.

The chain is built from TRBV10-1 and TRBJ2-5; TRBD2 agrees at 11 bases. J was trimmed by 1 base and V by 6 bases; bases with no gene match: 4. Germline V lookup: CDR1 WNHNN, CDR2 SYGVQD (reference sequence). This CDR3 comprises 15 residues. The CDR3 region is CASSRGTSGQETQYF. CDR3 nucleotide sequence: TGCGCCAGCAGCCGGGGGACTAGCGGCCAAGAGACCCAGTACTTC.

V and J are TRBV24-1 and TRBJ1-2; D possibly corresponds to TRBD1 (6 bases). This CDR3 contains 14 residues. Looked up from germline, CDR1 is KGHDR and CDR2 is SFDVKD. Trimming shortened V by 3 bases and J by 5 bases, and 12 bases separated the two germline ends. The CDR3 DNA is TGTGCCACCAGTGATACGGCAAGGGGGTATGGCTACACCTTC. Encoded protein: CATSDTARGYGYTF.